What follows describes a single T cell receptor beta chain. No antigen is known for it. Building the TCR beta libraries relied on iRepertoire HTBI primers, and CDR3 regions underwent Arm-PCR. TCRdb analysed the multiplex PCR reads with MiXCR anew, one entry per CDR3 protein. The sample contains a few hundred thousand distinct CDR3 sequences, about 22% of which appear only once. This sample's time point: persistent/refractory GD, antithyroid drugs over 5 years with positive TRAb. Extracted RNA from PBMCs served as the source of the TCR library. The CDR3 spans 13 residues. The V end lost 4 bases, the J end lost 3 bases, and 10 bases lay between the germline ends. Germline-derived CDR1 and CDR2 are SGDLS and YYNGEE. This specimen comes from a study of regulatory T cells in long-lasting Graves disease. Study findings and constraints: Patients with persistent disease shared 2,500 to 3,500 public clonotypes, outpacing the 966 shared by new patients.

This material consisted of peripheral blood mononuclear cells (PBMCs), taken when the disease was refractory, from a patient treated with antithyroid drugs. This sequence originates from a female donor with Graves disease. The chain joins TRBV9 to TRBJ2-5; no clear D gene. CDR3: CASSPTPEETQYF. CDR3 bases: TGTGCCAGCAGCCCCACCCCAGAAGAGACCCAGTACTTC.